Listed below are T cell receptor beta chains from one sample, sequenced in a study of blood T cell repertoires in COVID-19. Assay used: immunoSEQ multiplex PCR; TCRdb lists only in-frame clones, some missing. The sample has some 50,000 clones, approximately 90% seen once. The sequenced sample was peripheral blood. These receptors were collected from a man aged 35 to 55 with acute or convalescent COVID-19. CDR3s include the opening cysteine and the closing phenylalanine or tryptophan. The D gene is left open where the match is weak. Size tells how often a clone was seen (once, few, many) or the class of an expanded clone, and some rows leave it out.

TRBJ2-3 | - | TRBD2 | TRBV19 | TGTGCCAGTAGTATAAGGACTAGCGGGAGAGATACGCAGTATTTT | CASSIRTSGRDTQYF
TRBJ2-7 | - | TRBD2 | TRBV10-2 | TGCGCCAGCCGCGAAGGGACTAGCGGGAGGTACGAGCAGTACTTC | CASREGTSGRYEQYF
TRBJ2-7 | - | TRBD2 | TRBV6-5 | TGTGCCAGCAGTTCCGGCGGACTAGCGTATTCCGAGCAGTACTTC | CASSSGGLAYSEQYF
TRBJ2-7 | - | - | TRBV7-2 | TGTGCCAGCAGCTTAGGAGGATCGGCCTACGAGCAGTACTTC | CASSLGGSAYEQYF
TRBJ1-2 | - | TRBD1 | TRBV9 | TGTGCCAGCAGCGTAGGAAAGGGACAGTTGTATGGCTACACCTTC | CASSVGKGQLYGYTF
TRBJ1-2 | - | - | TRBV29-1 | TGCAGCGTTGATTCGGGGGTATATGGCTACACCTTC | CSVDSGVYGYTF
TRBJ1-1 | - | TRBD1 | TRBV25-1 | TGTGCCAGCAGTGAATGGGGGGGACAGGGGAACACTGAAGCTTTCTTT | CASSEWGGQGNTEAFF
TRBJ1-6 | once | - | TRBV6-5 | TGTGCCAGCAGTTGGCAGGGGCGGTCACCCCTCCACTTT | CASSWQGRSPLHF
TRBJ1-5 | - | - | TRBV6-6 | TGTGCCAGCAGTCCCCCGGGAAACTCCAATCAGCCCCAGCATTTT | CASSPPGNSNQPQHF
TRBJ1-1 | few | TRBD1 | TRBV5-4 | TGTGCCAGCAGCCAGGGGACGCGGGCAGGGGGGACTGAAGCTTTCTTT | CASSQGTRAGGTEAFF
TRBJ2-2 | - | - | TRBV6-5 | TGTGCCAGCAGTTTCACCGGGTCCAGGGAGCTGTTTTTT | CASSFTGSRELFF
TRBJ1-2 | medium-sized | TRBD1 | TRBV6-5 | TGTGCCAGCAGACCCGGGACAGGGCTTGGCTACACCTTC | CASRPGTGLGYTF
TRBJ1-5 | - | - | TRBV28 | TGTGCCAGCAGAGCTACCACAGGTGAGAGTCAGCCCCAGCATTTT | CASRATTGESQPQHF
TRBJ1-4 | once | - | TRBV5-1 | TGCGCCAGCAGCTTGGTCGCAACTAATGAAAAACTGTTTTTT | CASSLVATNEKLFF
TRBJ1-3 | - | - | TRBV3-1/TRBV3-2 | TGTGCCAGCAGCCAAGACGGGTCGGGCACCATATATTTT | CASSQDGSGTIYF
TRBJ2-6 | - | - | TRBV9 | TGTGCCAGCAGCGGCCGACAGATCACTGGGGCCAACGTCCTGACTTTC | CASSGRQITGANVLTF
TRBJ2-1 | - | TRBD2 | TRBV5-5 | TGTGCCAGCAGCTTGTCTAGCGGGCTTATCAATGAGCAGTTCTTC | CASSLSSGLINEQFF
TRBJ2-1 | - | - | TRBV6-2/TRBV6-3 | TGTGCCAGCAGCCTCAGGGTTGGGAATGAGCAGTTCTTC | CASSLRVGNEQFF
TRBJ1-4 | once | - | TRBV5-5 | TGTGCCAGCAGTACCGGCCGGGAGTCAACTAATGAAAAACTGTTTTTT | CASSTGRESTNEKLFF
TRBJ2-7 | - | TRBD2 | TRBV3-1/TRBV3-2 | TGTGCCAGCAGCCAGGCCGCGGCTAGCGGATACGAGCAGTACTTC | CASSQAAASGYEQYF
TRBJ1-5 | - | TRBD1 | TRBV6-2/TRBV6-3 | TGTGCCAGCAGTCGTCACAACAGGGGAAGCAATCAGCCCCAGCATTTT | CASSRHNRGSNQPQHF
TRBJ1-2 | - | - | TRBV15 | TGTGCCACCAGCAGATCTACGAATGGCTACACCTTC | CATSRSTNGYTF
TRBJ2-7 | - | - | TRBV18 | TGTGCCAGCTCACCACTGAACAGGGACGAGCAGTACTTC | CASSPLNRDEQYF
TRBJ1-4 | - | - | TRBV11-2 | TGTGCCAGCAGCACGCGGCTCACAGGGTCGTCTAATGAAAAACTGTTTTTT | CASSTRLTGSSNEKLFF
TRBJ1-3 | - | - | TRBV9 | TGTGCCAGCAGCCCATGGGACAACTCTGGAAACACCATATATTTT | CASSPWDNSGNTIYF
TRBJ2-5 | - | - | TRBV5-4 | TGTGCCAGCAGCTTAGGGGTAGAGACCCAGTACTTC | CASSLGVETQYF
TRBJ2-2 | - | - | TRBV4-1 | TGCGCCAGCAGCCAAGACGAGGTCTACAGGCCCACCGGGGAGCTGTTTTTT | CASSQDEVYRPTGELFF
TRBJ1-1 | - | - | TRBV6-2/TRBV6-3 | TGTGCCAGCAGTTACTACCCGACTCAATCGACGATGAACACTGAAGCTTTCTTT | CASSYYPTQSTMNTEAFF
TRBJ2-1 | - | - | TRBV5-1 | TGCGCCAGCAGCCCCGAAGGGGTTCAAAGCTCCTACAATGAGCAGTTCTTC | CASSPEGVQSSYNEQFF
TRBJ1-1 | - | TRBD1 | TRBV6-6 | TGTGCCAGCACCAAACAGGGGAGGAGTGAAGCTTTCTTT | CASTKQGRSEAFF
TRBJ2-3 | - | TRBD2 | TRBV3-1/TRBV3-2 | TGTGCCAGCAGCCAAGGACTAGCGGGGTCGGATACGCAGTATTTT | CASSQGLAGSDTQYF
TRBJ1-1 | - | - | TRBV5-1 | TGCGCCAGCAGTCTGAAAACAGGGAACACTGAAGCTTTCTTT | CASSLKTGNTEAFF
TRBJ2-1 | - | TRBD1 | TRBV19 | TGTGCCAGTAGTAATGCCGGACAGGGAACGATCTTC | CASSNAGQGTIF
TRBJ1-4 | - | - | TRBV25-1 | TGTGCCAGCAGTGAATCAGGGATAACTAATGAAAAACTGTTTTTT | CASSESGITNEKLFF
TRBJ2-1 | - | - | TRBV3-1/TRBV3-2 | TGTGCCAGCAGCCAAGAGCGCGGGAAGTTGTTCTTC | CASSQERGKLFF
TRBJ1-2 | - | TRBD1 | TRBV12-3/TRBV12-4 | TGTGCCAGCAGTCGGGGACAGCTCTATGGCTACACCTTC | CASSRGQLYGYTF
TRBJ1-1 | - | - | TRBV28 | TGTGCCAGCAGCTTGCGGGGGGTCATGAACACTGAAGCTTTCTTT | CASSLRGVMNTEAFF
TRBJ2-1 | - | - | TRBV30 | TGTGCCTGGAATAGCAGGGCCAATGAGCAGTTCTTC | CAWNSRANEQFF
TRBJ1-2 | once | - | TRBV3-1/TRBV3-2 | TGTGCCAGCAGCCCCATCCGGGACAAGTACACCTTC | CASSPIRDKYTF
TRBJ1-6 | - | - | TRBV6-5 | TGTGCCAGCAGTTACGGGGGGGCAGATAATTCACCCCTCCACTTT | CASSYGGADNSPLHF
TRBJ2-1 | - | TRBD2 | TRBV5-1 | TGCGCCAGCAGCTCGGAGGGGACTAGCGGCGGTGAGCAGTTCTTC | CASSSEGTSGGEQFF
TRBJ2-7 | - | TRBD2 | TRBV10-2 | TGCGCCAGCAGTCCCTTCTTAGCGGGAGGGCCCTACGAGCAGTACTTC | CASSPFLAGGPYEQYF
TRBJ2-1 | - | TRBD1 | TRBV5-4 | TGTGCCAGCAGCCCCCGGACAGGGGGTTACAATGAGCAGTTCTTC | CASSPRTGGYNEQFF
TRBJ1-2 | - | TRBD1 | TRBV5-6 | TGTGCCAGCAGCTTCCCCAACCCAATGACAGGGGGCGCAGGGTATGGCTACACCTTC | CASSFPNPMTGGAGYGYTF
TRBJ2-2 | - | - | TRBV12-2 | TGTGCAAGTTACCGCCTAGGAAACACCGGGGAGCTGTTTTTT | CASYRLGNTGELFF
TRBJ2-7 | - | - | TRBV18 | TGTGCCAGCTCACCAGAAGGGGCCTACGAGCAGTACTTC | CASSPEGAYEQYF
TRBJ1-6 | - | - | TRBV5-4 | TGTGCCAGCAGCTTTGGTAGCTCCTATAATTCACCCCTCCACTTT | CASSFGSSYNSPLHF
TRBJ1-5 | - | - | TRBV19 | TGTGCCAGTAGTAGGAGGGGAGCAAATCAGCCCCAGCATTTT | CASSRRGANQPQHF
TRBJ2-1 | - | - | TRBV9 | TGTGCCAGCAGCCCCGGGGGTTGGAGCTACAATGAGCAGTTCTTC | CASSPGGWSYNEQFF
TRBJ1-3 | - | - | TRBV7-2 | TGTGCCAGCAGCCTTCCCTCTGGAAACACCATATATTTT | CASSLPSGNTIYF
TRBJ2-3 | - | - | TRBV27 | TGTGCCAGCAGTTTGCGGGGTTTCCAAGATACGCAGTATTTT | CASSLRGFQDTQYF
TRBJ1-3 | - | TRBD1 | TRBV3-1/TRBV3-2 | TGTGCCAGCAGCCCAGAGACAGGGTTAGGGACCGGAAACACCATATATTTT | CASSPETGLGTGNTIYF
TRBJ2-7 | - | - | TRBV6-5 | TGTGCCAGCAGTTACTCGTGGACTTCCGGGGAGCAGTACTTC | CASSYSWTSGEQYF
TRBJ2-1 | - | - | TRBV25-1 | TGTGCCAGCGCAGGGGTCCGTCTGGGAAATGAGCAGTTCTTC | CASAGVRLGNEQFF
TRBJ1-4 | - | TRBD1 | TRBV25-1 | TGTGCCAGCAGTGACCCAGGACAGGTGCCTAATGAAAAACTGTTTTTT | CASSDPGQVPNEKLFF